Below, 2 T cell receptor beta chains from the same sample are listed, as sequenced in a study of circulating tumor DNA in untreated peripheral T-cell lymphoma. The repertoire was sequenced with immunoSEQ multiplex PCR; TCRdb's copy has only in-frame clones and lacks some. The repertoire holds about 2,400 clones, with around 82% as singletons. The sequencing input was tumor tissue. The receptors come from a human donor with peripheral T-cell lymphoma.

This chain joins TRBV12-2 and TRBJ2-7. TRBV12-2 is assigned pseudogene status. This CDR3 has 14 residues. The CDR3 reads CASRLDGTTYEQYF. CDR3 sequence (DNA): TGTGCAAGTCGCTTAGACGGGACCACCTACGAGCAGTACTTC.

This chain connects TRBV9 to TRBJ2-7; D uncertain. V was clipped by 0 bases and J by 0 bases, with 7 bases between them. Looked up from germline, CDR1 is SGDLS and CDR2 is YYNGEE. The CDR3 consists of 14 residues. In nucleotides, the CDR3 is TGTGCCAGCAGCGTAGGCGGAAGCTCCTACGAGCAGTACTTC. Translating gives CASSVGGSSYEQYF. The full variable domain, with the rest looked up from reference TRBV9 and TRBJ2-7, is DSGVTQTPKHLITATGQRVTLRCSPRSGDLSVYWYQQSLDQGLQFLIQYYNGEERAKGNILERFSAQQFPDLHSELNLSSLELGDSALYFCASSVGGSSYEQYFGPGTRLTVT.